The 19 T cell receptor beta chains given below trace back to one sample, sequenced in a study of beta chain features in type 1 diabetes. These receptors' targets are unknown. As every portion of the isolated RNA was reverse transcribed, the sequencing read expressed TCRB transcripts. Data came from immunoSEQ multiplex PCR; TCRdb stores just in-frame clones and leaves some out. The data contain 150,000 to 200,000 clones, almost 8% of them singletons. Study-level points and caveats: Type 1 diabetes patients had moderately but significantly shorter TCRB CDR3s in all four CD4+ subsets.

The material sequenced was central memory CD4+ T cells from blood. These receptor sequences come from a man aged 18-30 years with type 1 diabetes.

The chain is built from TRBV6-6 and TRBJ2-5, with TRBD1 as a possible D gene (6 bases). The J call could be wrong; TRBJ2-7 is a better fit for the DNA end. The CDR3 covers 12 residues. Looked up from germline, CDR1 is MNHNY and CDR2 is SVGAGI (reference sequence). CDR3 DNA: TGTGCCAGCAGTCAGGGGTTCTACGAGCAGTACTTC. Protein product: CASSQGFYEQYF.

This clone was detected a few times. The CDR3 region has the DNA TGTGCCAGCAGGGGCCTCGGCTCTGGGGCCAACGTCCTGACTTTC. Translating gives CASRGLGSGANVLTF. V is TRBV6-1 and J is TRBJ2-6, with D unclear. Germline values: CDR1 MNHNS, CDR2 SASEGT. Trimming shortened V by 6 bases and J by 0 bases, and 9 bases separated the two germline ends. CDR3 length: 15 amino acids.

CDR3 residues: CASSLARTSATQYF. The CDR3 region has the DNA TGTGCCAGCAGCTTAGCGCGGACTAGCGCTACGCAGTATTTT. This rearrangement joins TRBV11-2 to TRBJ2-3; 9 bases are a match to TRBD2. The germline CDR1 and CDR2 sequences are SGHAT and FQNNGV. CDR3 length: 14 residues. V was clipped by 1 base and J by 8 bases; unmatched bases: 4.

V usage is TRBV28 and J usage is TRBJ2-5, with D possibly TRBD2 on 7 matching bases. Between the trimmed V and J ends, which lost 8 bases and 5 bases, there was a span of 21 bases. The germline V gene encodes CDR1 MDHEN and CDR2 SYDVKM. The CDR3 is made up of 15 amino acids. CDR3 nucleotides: TGTGCCAGCGGGTCGGGCGGCGGGGGCTGGGAGACCCAGTACTTC. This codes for CASGSGGGGWETQYF.

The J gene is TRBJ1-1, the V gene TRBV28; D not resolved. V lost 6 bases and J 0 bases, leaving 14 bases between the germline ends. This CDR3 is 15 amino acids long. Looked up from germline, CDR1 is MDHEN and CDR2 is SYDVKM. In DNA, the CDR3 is TGTGCCAGCAGGACTCCGGTCGTCATGAACACTGAAGCTTTCTTT. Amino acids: CASRTPVVMNTEAFF.

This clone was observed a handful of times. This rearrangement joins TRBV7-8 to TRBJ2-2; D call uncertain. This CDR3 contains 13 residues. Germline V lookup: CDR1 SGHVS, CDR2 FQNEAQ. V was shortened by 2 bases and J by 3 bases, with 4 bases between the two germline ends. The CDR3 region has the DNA TGTGCCAGCAGCTTACAGTACACCGGGGAGCTGTTTTTT. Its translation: CASSLQYTGELFF. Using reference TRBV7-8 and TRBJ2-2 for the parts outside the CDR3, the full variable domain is GAGVSQSPRYKVAKRGQDVALRCDPISGHVSLFWYQQALGQGPEFLTYFQNEAQLDKSGLPSDRFFAERPEGSVSTLKIQRTQQEDSAVYLCASSLQYTGELFFGEGSRLTVL.

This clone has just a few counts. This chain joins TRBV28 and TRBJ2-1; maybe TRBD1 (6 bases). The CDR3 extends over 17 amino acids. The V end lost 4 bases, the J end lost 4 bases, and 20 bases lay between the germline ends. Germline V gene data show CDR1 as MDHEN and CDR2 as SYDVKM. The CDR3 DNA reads TGTGCCAGCAGTTGGGGCCCGGGTTGGGACACATACAATGAGCAGTTCTTC. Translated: CASSWGPGWDTYNEQFF. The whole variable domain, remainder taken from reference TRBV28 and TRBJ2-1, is DVKVTQSSRYLVKRTGEKVFLECVQDMDHENMFWYRQDPGLGLRLIYFSYDVKMKEKGDIPEGYSVSREKKERFSLILESASTNQTSMYLCASSWGPGWDTYNEQFFGPGTRLTVL.

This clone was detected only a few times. The CDR3 nucleotides read TGTGCCTGGAAAGGACTAGCGGGGCCCTACAATGAGCAGTTCTTC. This encodes CAWKGLAGPYNEQFF. The chain employs TRBV30 and TRBJ2-1; 12 bases are a match to TRBD2. The CDR3 spans 15 residues. J lost 2 bases, V lost 4 bases, and 3 bases had no gene match. The V gene's germline CDR1 is GTSNPN and CDR2 SVGIG (reference sequence).

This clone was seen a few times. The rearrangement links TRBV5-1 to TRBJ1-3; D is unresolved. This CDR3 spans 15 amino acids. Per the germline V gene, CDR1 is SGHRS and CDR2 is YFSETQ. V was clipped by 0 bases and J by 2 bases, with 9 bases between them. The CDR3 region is CASSLEPLPGNTIYF. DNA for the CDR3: TGCGCCAGCAGCTTGGAACCACTCCCTGGAAACACCATATATTTT. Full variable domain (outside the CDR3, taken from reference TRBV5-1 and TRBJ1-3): KAGVTQTPRYLIKTRGQQVTLSCSPISGHRSVSWYQQTPGQGLQFLFEYFSETQRNKGNFPGRFSGRQFSNSRSEMNVSTLELGDSALYLCASSLEPLPGNTIYFGEGSWLTVV.

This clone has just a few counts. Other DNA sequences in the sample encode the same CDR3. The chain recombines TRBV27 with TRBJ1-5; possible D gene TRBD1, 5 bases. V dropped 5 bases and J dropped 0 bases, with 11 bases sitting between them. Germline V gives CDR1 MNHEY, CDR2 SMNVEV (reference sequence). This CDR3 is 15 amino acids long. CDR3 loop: CASSLLGDSNQPQHF. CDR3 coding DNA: TGTGCCAGCAGTCTCCTAGGGGATAGCAATCAGCCCCAGCATTTT.

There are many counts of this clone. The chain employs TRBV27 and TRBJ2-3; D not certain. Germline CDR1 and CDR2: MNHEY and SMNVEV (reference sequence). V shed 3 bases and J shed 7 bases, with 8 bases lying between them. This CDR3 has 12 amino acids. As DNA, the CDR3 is TGTGCCAGCAGTTTTGGCGGCCATACGCAGTATTTT. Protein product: CASSFGGHTQYF.

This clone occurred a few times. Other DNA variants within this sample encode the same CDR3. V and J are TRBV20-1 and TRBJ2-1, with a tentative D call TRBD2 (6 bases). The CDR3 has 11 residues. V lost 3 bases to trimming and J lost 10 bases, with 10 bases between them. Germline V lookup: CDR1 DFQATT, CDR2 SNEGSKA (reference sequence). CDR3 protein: CSARGGTEQFF. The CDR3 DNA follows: TGCAGTGCTAGGGGCGGGACCGAGCAGTTCTTC.

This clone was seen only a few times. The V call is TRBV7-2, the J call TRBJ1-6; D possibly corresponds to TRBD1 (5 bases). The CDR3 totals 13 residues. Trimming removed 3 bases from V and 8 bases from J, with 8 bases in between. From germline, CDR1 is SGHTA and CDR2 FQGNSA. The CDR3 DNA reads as TGTGCCAGCAGCTTTGGGGACTATTCACCCCTCCACTTT. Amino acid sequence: CASSFGDYSPLHF.

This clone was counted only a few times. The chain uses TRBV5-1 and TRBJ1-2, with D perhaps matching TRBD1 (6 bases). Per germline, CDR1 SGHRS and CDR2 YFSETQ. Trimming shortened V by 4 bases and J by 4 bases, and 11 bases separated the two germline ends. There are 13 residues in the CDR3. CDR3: CASSPGTLYGYTF. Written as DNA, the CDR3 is TGCGCCAGCAGCCCCGGGACACTCTATGGCTACACCTTC. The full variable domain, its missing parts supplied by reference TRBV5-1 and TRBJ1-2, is KAGVTQTPRYLIKTRGQQVTLSCSPISGHRSVSWYQQTPGQGLQFLFEYFSETQRNKGNFPGRFSGRQFSNSRSEMNVSTLELGDSALYLCASSPGTLYGYTFGSGTRLTVV.

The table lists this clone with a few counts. In nucleotides, the CDR3 is TGTGCCTGGAGATCCGGACAGGGGGGATTCTATAATTCACCCCTCCACTTT. It codes for CAWRSGQGGFYNSPLHF. This chain connects TRBV30 to TRBJ1-6; 10 nucleotides line up with TRBD1. Trimming took 3 bases from V and 3 from J; bases not matched to a gene: 8. Looked up from germline, CDR1 is GTSNPN and CDR2 is SVGIG (reference sequence). The CDR3 loop spans 17 amino acids.

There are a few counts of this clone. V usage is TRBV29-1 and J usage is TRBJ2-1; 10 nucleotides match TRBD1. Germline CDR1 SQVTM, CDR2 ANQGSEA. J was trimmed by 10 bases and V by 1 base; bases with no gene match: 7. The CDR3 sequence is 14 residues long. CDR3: CSVEVRQGAGEQFF. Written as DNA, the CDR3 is TGCAGCGTTGAAGTTAGACAGGGGGCGGGCGAGCAGTTCTTC.

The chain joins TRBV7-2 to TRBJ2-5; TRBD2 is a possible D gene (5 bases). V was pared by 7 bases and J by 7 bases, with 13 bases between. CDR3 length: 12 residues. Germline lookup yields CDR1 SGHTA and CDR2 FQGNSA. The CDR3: CASTARRGTQYF. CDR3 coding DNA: TGTGCCAGCACCGCGAGACGGGGGACCCAGTACTTC.

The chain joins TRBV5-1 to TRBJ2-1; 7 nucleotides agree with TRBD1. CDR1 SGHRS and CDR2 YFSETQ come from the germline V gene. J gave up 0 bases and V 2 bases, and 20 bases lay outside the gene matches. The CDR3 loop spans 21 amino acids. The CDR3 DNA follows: TGCGCCAGCAGCTTACCCCAATTCCGAGGGGGCCGTTTAAGCTCCTACAATGAGCAGTTCTTC. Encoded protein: CASSLPQFRGGRLSSYNEQFF.

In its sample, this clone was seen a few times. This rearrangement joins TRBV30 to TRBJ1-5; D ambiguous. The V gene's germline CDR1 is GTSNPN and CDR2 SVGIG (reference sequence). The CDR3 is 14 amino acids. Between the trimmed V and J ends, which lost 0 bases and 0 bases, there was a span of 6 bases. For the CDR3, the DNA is TGTGCCTGGAGTGTCACAAATAGCAATCAGCCCCAGCATTTT. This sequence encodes CAWSVTNSNQPQHF.